The clone carrying this T cell receptor (beta chain) was detected ten times or more. Its specificity is unknown. These data belong to a study of neurological immune-mediated disorders. The study's findings and limits: HTLV-1-associated myelopathy displayed the greatest TCR clonal expansion, and multiple sclerosis exhibited the smallest, lower than that of healthy controls.

5'RACE employing 10-nucleotide random UMIs yielded the cDNA. In each sequencing run, over 160 million TCR-beta sequences were generated from 15-18 subjects. TCRdb re-derived calls from the 5' RACE reads in MiXCR, one entry per CDR3 protein. The sample lists tens of thousands of distinct CDR3 sequences, around 10% occurring once. The CDR3 sequence is 15 residues long. Germline values: CDR1 SEHNR, CDR2 FQNEAQ (reference sequence). V lost 5 bases, J lost 2 bases, and 4 bases stayed unmatched. Described time point: longitudinal time-point 1 (baseline). The study built unsorted libraries from 2 million PBMCs kept at -80 C.

The gene calls are TRBV7-9 and TRBJ1-5; 9 nucleotides line up with TRBD1. Material: PBMCs. The receptor comes from a male donor with HTLV-1-associated myelopathy (HAM/TSP). CDR3 region: CASSTGGGGNQPQHF. The CDR3 nucleotides are TGTGCCAGCAGCACAGGGGGCGGAGGCAATCAGCCCCAGCATTTT.